One sample yielded the 22 T cell receptor beta chains listed below, sequenced in a study of blood T cell repertoires in COVID-19. Profiled with immunoSEQ multiplex PCR; TCRdb holds only in-frame clones, not every one. This table has 100,000 or so clones, 84% appearing once. Material: peripheral blood. The source is an older woman with acute or convalescent COVID-19.

The chain carries TRBV10-1 and TRBJ2-2, with 8 nucleotides matching TRBD1. The CDR3 sequence is 14 residues long. With V trimmed by 2 bases and J by 6 bases, 2 bases remained unmatched. Germline-derived CDR1 and CDR2 are WNHNN and SYGVQD (reference sequence). The CDR3 coding sequence is TGCGCCAGCAGTGAGGACAGGGGTGCCGGGGAGCTGTTTTTT. Translated, it gives CASSEDRGAGELFF.

This clone was seen at least ten times. This chain uses TRBV20-1 with TRBJ1-2; D not certain. V lost 3 bases and J lost 4, with 9 bases in between. This CDR3 contains 12 residues. Per the germline V gene, CDR1 is DFQATT and CDR2 is SNEGSKA (reference sequence). The CDR3 sequence: CSASWSSYGYTF. In DNA, the CDR3 is TGCAGTGCTAGTTGGAGCAGCTATGGCTACACCTTC.

The rearrangement uses TRBV2 and TRBJ2-1, with TRBD2 as a possible D gene (6 bases). CDR3 size: 18 residues. The V gene lost 4 bases and the J gene lost 4 bases, with 23 bases spanning the gap. Germline CDR1 reads SNHLY; CDR2 reads FYNNEI. The CDR3 sequence: CASSVPRRSGLQYNEQFF. CDR3 sequence (DNA): TGTGCCAGCAGTGTACCCAGGCGGAGCGGGTTGCAATACAATGAGCAGTTCTTC.

V usage is TRBV29-1 and J usage is TRBJ2-7, with D unclear. Germline V gives CDR1 SQVTM, CDR2 ANQGSEA. This CDR3 region has 13 residues. The V gene lost 0 bases and the J gene lost 2 bases, with 8 bases spanning the gap. The CDR3 DNA reads as TGCAGCGTTGAAGAGGTGGCCGCCTACGAGCAGTACTTC. This sequence encodes CSVEEVAAYEQYF.

This sequence joins TRBV24-1 and TRBJ2-3; 8 nucleotides align to TRBD2. Looked up from germline, CDR1 is KGHDR and CDR2 is SFDVKD. The V segment lost 5 bases and the J segment 6 bases; nucleotides outside the gene matches: 6. The length of the CDR3 is 14 residues. The CDR3, as DNA: TGTGCCACCAGTGTTACGGGGGGGCATGATACGCAGTATTTT. This encodes CATSVTGGHDTQYF.

The V and J genes are TRBV7-2 and TRBJ1-2; a weak D match, TRBD1 (6 bases). Between the trimmed V and J ends, which lost 4 bases and 2 bases, there was a span of 11 bases. This CDR3 spans 14 amino acids. CDR1 is SGHTA, CDR2 FQGNSA, per germline. CDR3 in amino acids: CASSSDSLNYGYTF. In nucleotides, the CDR3 is TGTGCCAGCAGCTCGGACAGCTTAAACTATGGCTACACCTTC.

V and J are TRBV7-2 and TRBJ2-1; D perhaps matches TRBD2 (5 bases). The germline CDR1 and CDR2 sequences are SGHTA and FQGNSA. The germline V and J ends were trimmed by 1 base and 5 bases, with 18 bases remaining between them. CDR3 length: 17 amino acids. The CDR3 here is CASSLVELVFAHNEQFF. In DNA, the CDR3 is TGTGCCAGCAGCTTAGTCGAACTAGTATTTGCCCACAATGAGCAGTTCTTC. The full variable domain, in which reference TRBV7-2 and TRBJ2-1 provide the parts outside the CDR3, is GAGVSQSPSNKVTEKGKDVELRCDPISGHTALYWYRQSLGQGLEFLIYFQGNSAPDKSGLPSDRFSAERTGGSVSTLTIQRTQQEDSAVYLCASSLVELVFAHNEQFFGPGTRLTVL.

The J gene is TRBJ1-3, the V gene TRBV5-1; D perhaps matches TRBD1 (5 bases). V was cut by 6 bases and J by 1 base, with 14 bases left in between. The CDR3 length is 15 residues. Germline values: CDR1 SGHRS, CDR2 YFSETQ. Written as DNA, the CDR3 is TGCGCCAGCACGGCGAGTGGGGCGTCTGGAAACACCATATATTTT. Residues: CASTASGASGNTIYF.

The J gene is TRBJ1-6, the V gene TRBV27; D is possibly TRBD1 (5 bases). This CDR3 is built from 15 residues. CDR1 is MNHEY and CDR2 is SMNVEV in the germline V gene (reference sequence). V was clipped by 7 bases and J by 8 bases, with 18 bases between them. The CDR3 DNA is TGTGCCAGCAAGAAATCCGGAGGGACCCATTCACCCCTCCACTTT. Translation: CASKKSGGTHSPLHF.

V gene TRBV14 combines with J gene TRBJ1-2; no clear D gene. The CDR3 extends over 15 amino acids. Trimming left V 4 bases short and J 2 bases short, with 14 bases between. Germline V lookup: CDR1 SGHDN, CDR2 FVKESK. CDR3 DNA: TGTGCCAGCAGCCCGCGAGAGGAGTCGAACTATGGCTACACCTTC. As protein: CASSPREESNYGYTF. Using reference TRBV14 and TRBJ1-2 for the parts outside the CDR3, the full variable domain is EAGVTQFPSHSVIEKGQTVTLRCDPISGHDNLYWYRRVMGKEIKFLLHFVKESKQDESGMPNNRFLAERTGGTYSTLKVQPAELEDSGVYFCASSPREESNYGYTFGSGTRLTVV.

This clone was detected only once. The rearrangement uses TRBV19 and TRBJ1-6; D perhaps matches TRBD1 (5 bases). There are 14 residues in the CDR3. The V gene's germline CDR1 is LNHDA and CDR2 SQIVND (reference sequence). Trimming left V 7 bases short and J 7 bases short, with 14 bases between. As DNA, the CDR3 is TGTGCCAGTACCGCGACGGGGGAGAATTCACCCCTCCACTTT. It encodes CASTATGENSPLHF.

This chain joins TRBV6-5 and TRBJ1-1, with a weak D call TRBD1 (5 bases). V was trimmed by 4 bases and J by 5 bases, leaving 14 bases between them. Germline CDR1 reads MNHEY; CDR2 reads SVGAGI. The CDR3 extends over 14 amino acids. The CDR3 nucleotides are TGTGCCAGCAGTTGGGGCAGGGAGGGGACTGAAGCTTTCTTT. Translated: CASSWGREGTEAFF.

This chain uses TRBV5-1 with TRBJ2-5, with 9 bases lining up with TRBD2. V was clipped by 0 bases and J by 1 base; unmatched bases: 7. This CDR3 comprises 17 residues. In germline, CDR1 is SGHRS, CDR2 YFSETQ. As DNA, the CDR3 is TGCGCCAGCAGCTTGGGATCGACTAGCGGATCCCAAGAGACCCAGTACTTC. It codes for CASSLGSTSGSQETQYF.

The J gene is TRBJ1-1, the V gene TRBV7-2, with D perhaps matching TRBD1 (5 bases). CDR1 and CDR2 (germline): SGHTA, FQGNSA. The CDR3 runs 13 residues. The germline V and J ends were trimmed by 5 bases and 5 bases, with 12 bases remaining between them. The DNA of the CDR3 is TGTGCCAGCAGCCCCCATCAGGGAACTGAAGCTTTCTTT. Encoded protein: CASSPHQGTEAFF.

V and J are TRBV11-3 and TRBJ2-1; D gene uncertain. The CDR3 has 13 residues. Germline V lookup: CDR1 SGHNT, CDR2 YENEEA. V lost 0 bases, J lost 7 bases, and 7 bases lay in between. The CDR3 reads CASSLDRVNEQFF. The DNA of the CDR3 is TGTGCCAGCAGCTTAGATCGCGTGAATGAGCAGTTCTTC.

The chain is built from TRBV6-2 or TRBV6-3 and TRBJ1-2; 8 bases line up with TRBD1. There are 15 residues in the CDR3. The germline CDR1 and CDR2 sequences are MNHEY and SVGEGT. The J segment lost 0 bases and the V segment lost 2 bases, leaving 2 bases of the junction unmatched. Here the CDR3 reads CASSYGTGANYGYTF. The CDR3 DNA reads TGTGCCAGCAGTTACGGGACAGGAGCTAACTATGGCTACACCTTC.

This clone was seen a few times. The V and J genes are TRBV3-1 (or the pseudogene TRBV3-2) and TRBJ1-4; perhaps TRBD1 as D (5 bases). Germline V lookup: CDR1 LGHDT, CDR2 YNNKEL (reference sequence). The CDR3 is made up of 14 amino acids. Trimming stripped 9 bases from V and 7 bases from J, with 18 bases between. In DNA, the CDR3 is TGTGCCAGTCGCAGAGCAAGGGGTAGTGAAAAACTGTTTTTT. Protein product: CASRRARGSEKLFF.

This chain uses TRBV7-2 with TRBJ1-3; TRBD1 agrees at 9 bases. Germline lookup yields CDR1 SGHTA and CDR2 FQGNSA. This CDR3 is 17 amino acids long. With V trimmed by 5 bases and J by 4 bases, 12 bases remained unmatched. CDR3 in amino acids: CASSLSQGAASGNTIYF. DNA of the CDR3: TGTGCCAGCAGCCTGTCACAGGGGGCAGCCTCAGGAAACACCATATATTTT. The variable domain in full, with the rest retrieved from reference TRBV7-2 and TRBJ1-3, is GAGVSQSPSNKVTEKGKDVELRCDPISGHTALYWYRQSLGQGLEFLIYFQGNSAPDKSGLPSDRFSAERTGGSVSTLTIQRTQQEDSAVYLCASSLSQGAASGNTIYFGEGSWLTVV.

This clone showed up just a few times. Other nucleotide sequences from this sample produce the same CDR3. The CDR3 region is CASSTLQGNQPQHF. Written as DNA, the CDR3 is TGTGCCAGTAGTACCTTACAGGGGAATCAGCCCCAGCATTTT. This chain links TRBV19 with TRBJ1-5; 7 bases map to TRBD1. Germline V gives CDR1 LNHDA, CDR2 SQIVND (reference sequence). V lost 4 bases and J lost 4; bases outside the gene matches: 4. This CDR3 has 14 amino acids.

The V gene is TRBV5-1, the J gene TRBJ1-2; D is unclear. The CDR3 length is 15 residues. Germline CDR1 SGHRS, CDR2 YFSETQ. V was pared by 1 base and J by 0 bases, with 10 bases between. The CDR3 protein is CASSLTGRANYGYTF. CDR3 in DNA: TGCGCCAGCAGCTTGACGGGTCGGGCTAACTATGGCTACACCTTC.

This chain links TRBV7-9 with TRBJ1-1; TRBD1 matches 8 bases. The V and J ends lost 5 bases and 0 bases, in that order; junction bases with no gene match: 2. The CDR3 consists of 14 residues. The germline CDR1 and CDR2 sequences are SEHNR and FQNEAQ (reference sequence). CDR3 DNA: TGTGCCAGCAGCCCAGGGGGCCTGAACACTGAAGCTTTCTTT. The encoded protein is CASSPGGLNTEAFF. Looking up the rest from reference TRBV7-9 and TRBJ1-1 gives the full variable domain: DTGVSQNPRHKITKRGQNVTFRCDPISEHNRLYWYRQTLGQGPEFLTYFQNEAQLEKSRLLSDRFSAERPKGSFSTLEIQRTEQGDSAMYLCASSPGGLNTEAFFGQGTRLTVV.

V usage is TRBV7-3 and J usage is TRBJ1-1; D gene uncertain. Germline V gene data show CDR1 as SGHTA and CDR2 as FQGTGA. CDR3 length: 14 residues. V lost 5 bases and J lost 4, with 14 bases in between. CDR3 sequence reads: CASSLSPGGTEAFF. In nucleotides, the CDR3 is TGTGCCAGCAGCCTCTCCCCAGGTGGCACTGAAGCTTTCTTT.